The 15 T cell receptor beta chains listed next were all sequenced from one sample in a study of cytomegalovirus exposure and HLA in healthy donors. With 60 Vbeta and 13 Jbeta primers, the PCR was carried out. This table comes from immunoSEQ multiplex PCR, and its TCRdb copy is limited to in-frame clones, with some not included. There are roughly 130,000 clones in the sample; less than 75% occur only once, and approximately 2.1% lies in the top ten. What was sequenced was PBMCs. The receptors come from a woman in her thirties or forties in good health and CMV-seropositive.

This chain links TRBV19 with TRBJ2-7, with a weak D call TRBD2 (5 bases). Germline V gene lookup returns CDR1 LNHDA and CDR2 SQIVND (reference sequence). The CDR3 is made up of 13 amino acids. Between the trimmed V and J ends, which lost 3 bases and 3 bases, there was a span of 9 bases. The CDR3 DNA reads as TGTGCCAGTAGTATGATCGGGGACTACGAGCAGTACTTC. Its translation: CASSMIGDYEQYF. Filled out from reference TRBV19 and TRBJ2-7, the complete variable domain reads DGGITQSPKYLFRKEGQNVTLSCEQNLNHDAMYWYRQDPGQGLRLIYYSQIVNDFQKGDIAEGYSVSREKKESFPLTVTSAQKNPTAFYLCASSMIGDYEQYFGPGTRLTVT.

This sequence joins TRBV30 and TRBJ2-1; TRBD2 matches 8 bases. Germline-derived CDR1 and CDR2 are GTSNPN and SVGIG (reference sequence). The CDR3 extends over 16 amino acids. The ends lost 0 bases at V and 4 bases at J; junction bases unmatched: 8. This chain's CDR3 is CAWSVQRTSSYNEQFF. DNA of the CDR3: TGTGCCTGGAGTGTACAAAGGACTAGCTCTTACAATGAGCAGTTCTTC.

This chain joins TRBV5-6 and TRBJ2-1; 7 bases are shared with TRBD1. This CDR3 contains 14 residues. V lost 9 bases and J lost 0; bases outside the gene matches: 6. Germline CDR1 is SGHDT and CDR2 is YYEEEE. Written as DNA, the CDR3 is TGTGCCACCCTTTCAGGGGGCTCCTACAATGAGCAGTTCTTC. It is translated as CATLSGGSYNEQFF.

The V gene is TRBV16, the J gene TRBJ2-1; maybe TRBD1 (5 bases). V was pared by 6 bases and J by 4 bases, with 10 bases between. CDR1 is KGHSY, CDR2 FQNENV, per germline. This CDR3 spans 13 amino acids. The CDR3, as DNA: TGTGCCAGCAGACTCAGGGTTTACAATGAGCAGTTCTTC. It yields the protein CASRLRVYNEQFF. Using reference TRBV16 and TRBJ2-1 for the parts outside the CDR3, the full variable domain is GEEVAQTPKHLVRGEGQKAKLYCAPIKGHSYVFWYQQVLKNEFKFLISFQNENVFDETGMPKERFSAKCLPNSPCSLEIQATKLEDSAVYFCASRLRVYNEQFFGPGTRLTVL.

This sequence joins TRBV28 and TRBJ1-5, with 7 nucleotides matching TRBD1. The CDR3 has 15 amino acids. With V trimmed by 7 bases and J by 6 bases, 12 bases remained unmatched. Germline assignment: CDR1 MDHEN and CDR2 SYDVKM. DNA for the CDR3: TGTGCCAGCAAGGGTAGACAGGGAGTAACTCAGCCCCAGCATTTT. Translated: CASKGRQGVTQPQHF. Together with reference TRBV28 and TRBJ1-5, the CDR3 gives the full variable domain: DVKVTQSSRYLVKRTGEKVFLECVQDMDHENMFWYRQDPGLGLRLIYFSYDVKMKEKGDIPEGYSVSREKKERFSLILESASTNQTSMYLCASKGRQGVTQPQHFGDGTRLSIL.

The chain carries TRBV11-2 and TRBJ2-3, with 9 bases that match TRBD2. The CDR3 has 16 residues. Trimming removed 5 bases from V and 1 base from J; junction bases left unmatched: 7. Germline V gene data show CDR1 as SGHAT and CDR2 as FQNNGV. Written as DNA, the CDR3 is TGTGCCAGCAGCCTCTCTGGCGGGGGGGGCACAGATACGCAGTATTTT. This sequence encodes CASSLSGGGGTDTQYF.

The rearrangement links TRBV7-9 to TRBJ1-1, with D perhaps matching TRBD1 (5 bases). Trimming took 3 bases from V and 5 from J, leaving 13 bases between them. The germline V gene has CDR1 SEHNR and CDR2 FQNEAQ (reference sequence). The CDR3 extends over 14 amino acids. The CDR3 DNA is TGTGCCAGCAGCTTCGCCGGGGGGAAGACTGAAGCTTTCTTT. This encodes CASSFAGGKTEAFF.

The chain uses TRBV4-2 and TRBJ2-7, with 15 bases that match TRBD2. The J segment lost 0 bases and the V segment lost 5 bases, leaving 14 bases of the junction unmatched. Germline V gene sequence: CDR1 LGHNA, CDR2 YNFKEQ. CDR3 length: 20 amino acids. CDR3 sequence (DNA): TGTGCCAGCAGCGGGAGGCATGGGACTAGCGGGGGGACAAGCTCCTACGAGCAGTACTTC. Translating gives CASSGRHGTSGGTSSYEQYF.

The sample holds a few counts of this clone. The chain links TRBV6-6 to TRBJ2-7; TRBD2 aligns across 12 bases. The CDR3 is 14 residues long. Germline V gene sequence: CDR1 MNHNY, CDR2 SVGAGI (reference sequence). Trimming took 6 bases from V and 3 from J; bases not matched to a gene: 3. CDR3 DNA sequence: TGTGCCAGCAGACTAGCGGGAGGCGGCTACGAGCAGTACTTC. Translated: CASRLAGGGYEQYF.

The chain combines TRBV13 with TRBJ2-1; 8 positions agree with TRBD2. V lost 8 bases, J lost 7 bases, and 7 bases stayed unmatched. CDR1 PRHDT and CDR2 FYEKMQ come from the germline V gene (reference sequence). The CDR3 spans 13 residues. The CDR3 loop is CASGEREKNEQFF. CDR3 sequence (DNA): TGTGCCAGCGGGGAGCGGGAGAAGAATGAGCAGTTCTTC. The full variable domain, rest sourced from reference TRBV13 and TRBJ2-1, is AAGVIQSPRHLIKEKRETATLKCYPIPRHDTVYWYQQGPGQDPQFLISFYEKMQSDKGSIPDRFSAQQFSDYHSELNMSSLELGDSALYFCASGEREKNEQFFGPGTRLTVL.

This clone has a single count. Its ends do not fully match the called genes, so a read error is possible. V usage is TRBV5-4 and J usage is TRBJ1-1; D not certain. This CDR3 contains 15 residues. The germline gives CDR1 SGHNT, CDR2 YYREEE (reference sequence). The CDR3 DNA reads as TGCGCCAGCAGCGGCCTAGGAGGGAGACCGACTGAAGCTTTCTTT. Translated, it gives CASSGLGGRPTEAFF.

The chain recombines TRBV19 with TRBJ1-4; TRBD1 might be the D (5 bases). Germline values: CDR1 LNHDA, CDR2 SQIVND (reference sequence). The V and J ends lost 6 bases and 0 bases respectively, with 23 bases between them. The CDR3 has 19 residues. The CDR3, as DNA: TGTGCCAGTAGCCTCTTCGCAGGGCACATCCCTGCAACTAATGAAAAACTGTTTTTT. Translation gives CASSLFAGHIPATNEKLFF.

The CDR3 DNA follows: TGTGCCAGCAGTATTCCCGGGACAGGGGGCTACGAGCAGTACTTC. The encoded protein is CASSIPGTGGYEQYF. The rearrangement links TRBV28 to TRBJ2-7; 11 bases fit TRBD1. V gave up 5 bases and J gave up 3 bases; unmatched junction bases: 6. The CDR3 is 15 amino acids. Germline lookup yields CDR1 MDHEN and CDR2 SYDVKM.

The CDR3 loop is CAWSSGRGWETQYF. The CDR3, as DNA: TGTGCCTGGAGTTCGGGCCGGGGTTGGGAGACCCAGTACTTC. The V and J genes are TRBV30 and TRBJ2-5; weak D call: TRBD2 (5 bases). Per germline, CDR1 GTSNPN and CDR2 SVGIG (reference sequence). This CDR3 contains 14 residues. V lost 2 bases and J 5 bases, leaving 15 bases between the germline ends. Full variable domain (rest looked up from reference TRBV30 and TRBJ2-5): SQTIHQWPATLVQPVGSPLSLECTVEGTSNPNLYWYRQAAGRGLQLLFYSVGIGQISSEVPQNLSASRPQDRQFILSSKKLLLSDSGFYLCAWSSGRGWETQYFGPGTRLLVL.

V gene TRBV2 combines with J gene TRBJ2-7, with 9 bases aligning to TRBD2. This CDR3 is 16 amino acids long. Trimming cost V 6 bases and J 3 bases; bases outside gene matches: 12. CDR1 is SNHLY and CDR2 is FYNNEI in the germline V gene. The CDR3 bases are TGTGCCAGCAGCTTCCGTGCGGGAGGGCTAAACTACGAGCAGTACTTC. This encodes CASSFRAGGLNYEQYF.